This TCR beta chain was recovered during a study of a mutant IDH1 vaccine in newly diagnosed glioma. Trimming removed 4 bases from V and 3 bases from J, with 21 bases in between. The V gene's germline CDR1 is SGHVS and CDR2 FQNEAQ. CDR3 size: 17 residues. TCRdb's copy holds only in-frame clones and misses some; the assay was immunoSEQ multiplex PCR. The sample includes tens of thousands of clones, roughly three quarters of them seen just once. With regard to this clone: Its antigen remains unidentified.

Time point here: week 11, during vaccination. In the vaccine, a single dose held 300 ug of the mutant IDH1 20-mer peptide, along with topical imiquimod. This chain joins TRBV7-8 and TRBJ1-2, with D possibly TRBD1 on 5 matching bases. This TCR came from a man younger than 45 with glioma. Sample: PBMCs, taken from a glioma patient whose treatment included an IDH1 peptide vaccine. The CDR3 sequence: CASSSPRRRGSDYGYTF. The DNA of the CDR3 is TGTGCCAGCAGCTCACCCCGGAGGAGGGGATCGGACTATGGCTACACCTTC.